The present TCR beta chain was sequenced within a study of blood T cell repertoires in COVID-19. Whole-study context: Sites in the United States, Italy and Spain provided acute and convalescent COVID-19 samples. Sample material is recorded as cDNA or gDNA derived from T cells, B-cell-depleted T cells, or PBMCs.

Only one count was recorded for this clone. In the authors' methods: Amplifying reference gene primers gave estimates of nucleated cell counts. Clones were read by immunoSEQ multiplex PCR, and TCRdb kept only the in-frame ones, dropping some. The V and J calls and clone size are taken from that table; D and trimming were inferred from the DNA. The sample holds under 200,000 clones; 75% to 90% are singletons and the top ten take roughly 9.2%. Germline loops: CDR1 SGHRS, CDR2 YFSETQ. The V gene end was trimmed by 5 bases and the J gene end by 0 bases; junction bases not matched to a gene: 7. There are 16 residues in the CDR3.

The sequenced material came from peripheral blood. The chain links TRBV5-1 to TRBJ1-2; 10 bases are a match to TRBD1. This clonotype was obtained from a woman older than 75 with active or convalescent COVID-19. CDR3 sequence reads: CASSYLGQGTNYGYTF. The CDR3 DNA is TGCGCCAGCAGTTATTTGGGACAGGGGACTAACTATGGCTACACCTTC.